The clone carrying this T cell receptor (beta chain) has ten or more counts. V was pared by 8 bases and J by 0 bases, with 10 bases of the junction left unmatched. This CDR3 is built from 16 residues. The germline V gene encodes CDR1 MDHEN and CDR2 SYDVKM. The data were obtained in a study of blood T cell repertoires in COVID-19. Study background: The cDNA or gDNA used as material had been derived from T cells, B-cell-depleted T cells, or PBMCs.

Assay: immunoSEQ multiplex PCR; the TCRdb copy retains only in-frame clones and omits some. The data show around 170,000 clones, under 90% seen once. The J gene is TRBJ1-3, the V gene TRBV28; 7 bases fit TRBD1. The sample comprised PBMCs or T cells enriched from blood (not recorded which). The receptor was isolated from a man in his fifties who had recovered from COVID-19. The CDR3 loop is CASGLRGVHSGNTIYF. DNA of the CDR3: TGTGCCAGCGGTCTCAGGGGGGTCCACTCTGGAAACACCATATATTTT.